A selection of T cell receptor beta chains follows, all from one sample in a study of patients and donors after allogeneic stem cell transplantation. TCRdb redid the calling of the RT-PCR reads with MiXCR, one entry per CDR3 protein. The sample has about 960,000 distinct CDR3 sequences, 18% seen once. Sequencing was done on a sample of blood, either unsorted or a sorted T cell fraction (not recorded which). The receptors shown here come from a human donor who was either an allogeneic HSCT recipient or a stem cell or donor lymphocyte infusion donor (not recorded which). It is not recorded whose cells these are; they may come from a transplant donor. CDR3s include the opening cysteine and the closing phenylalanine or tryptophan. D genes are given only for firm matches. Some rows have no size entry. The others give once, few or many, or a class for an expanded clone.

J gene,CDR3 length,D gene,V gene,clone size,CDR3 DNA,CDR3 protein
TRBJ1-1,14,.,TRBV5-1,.,TGCGCCAGCAGCTTGGCAAAATCTGGCAGTGAAGCTTTCTTT,CASSLAKSGSEAFF
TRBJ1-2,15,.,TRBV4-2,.,TGTGCCAGCAGCCAAGAGTTCAGAGTCCCCCATGGCTACGCCTTC,CASSQEFRVPHGYAF
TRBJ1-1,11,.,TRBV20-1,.,TGCAGTGCTGAAGACCGTACTGAAGCTTTCTTT,CSAEDRTEAFF
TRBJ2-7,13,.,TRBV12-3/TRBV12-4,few,TGTGCCAGCAGTTTAAAGGTAGCGGTCGAGCAGTACTTC,CASSLKVAVEQYF
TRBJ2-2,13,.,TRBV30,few,TGTGCCTGGAGTCATGGGGGTTCCGGGGAGCTGTTTTTT,CAWSHGGSGELFF
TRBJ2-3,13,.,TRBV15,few,TGTGCCACCAGCAGAGATCTGACAGATACGCAGTATTTT,CATSRDLTDTQYF
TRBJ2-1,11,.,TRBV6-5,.,TGTGCCAGCAGTTCCAGGCGTGAGCAGTTCTTC,CASSSRREQFF
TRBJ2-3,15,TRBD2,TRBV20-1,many,TGCAGTGCTAGAGTCCAGCGGGATAGCACAGATACGCAGTATTTT,CSARVQRDSTDTQYF
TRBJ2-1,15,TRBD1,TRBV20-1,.,TGCAGTGCTAGGAAGGACAGGCACTCCTACAATGAGCAGTTCTTC,CSARKDRHSYNEQFF
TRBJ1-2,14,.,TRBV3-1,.,TGTGCCAGCAGCCAGAGACAGTGGAACTATGGCTACACCTTC,CASSQRQWNYGYTF
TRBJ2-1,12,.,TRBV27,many,TGTGCCAGCAGTTCTGGACAGTTCGATCAGTTCTTC,CASSSGQFDQFF
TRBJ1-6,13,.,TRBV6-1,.,TGTGCCATCCAGACAGAAAGATATTCACCCCTCCACTTT,CAIQTERYSPLHF
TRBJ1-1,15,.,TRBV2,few,TGTGCCAGCCTGACGCAAGGGTTTGGAGGCACTGAAGCTTTCTTT,CASLTQGFGGTEAFF
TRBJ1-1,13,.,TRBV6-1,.,TGTGCCACCCCTGGGACGCGGGGCACTGAAGCTTTCTTT,CATPGTRGTEAFF
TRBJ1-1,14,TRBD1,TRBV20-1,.,TGCAGTGCCAACGACAGATCAGGGGGAACTGAAGCTTTCTTT,CSANDRSGGTEAFF
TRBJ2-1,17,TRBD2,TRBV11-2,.,TGTGCCAGCAGCCCGGACTGGACTAGCGGTCACTACAATGAGCAGTTCTTC,CASSPDWTSGHYNEQFF
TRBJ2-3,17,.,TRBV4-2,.,TGTGCCAGCACCTCACGACCGGCGGAGTCTAGCACAGATACGCAGTATTTT,CASTSRPAESSTDTQYF